These T cell receptor beta chains were read from a single sample in a study of T-cell reconstitution after alpha-beta-depleted transplantation in children. TCRdb used MiXCR to reprocess the PCR reads, holding one entry per CDR3 protein. The repertoire has over 200,000 distinct CDR3 sequences, about a tenth of them found once; the top ten carry about 6%. The source was PBMCs from the stem cell graft donor, collected from the stem cell graft. Receptor source: a human donor who donated a stem cell graft to a child with acute lymphoblastic leukemia. Each CDR3 is given with its conserved first and last residue. A D gene is named only where the DNA matches it firmly. A clone size is listed for some rows: how often the clone was seen (once, few, many), or a class if it is expanded.

v_call: TRBV29-1
clone_size: few
j_call: TRBJ1-2
d_call: TRBD1
cdr3_aa: CSVEAPDRGSLGYTF
cdr3_nt: TGCAGCGTTGAAGCCCCAGACAGGGGAAGTCTTGGCTACACCTTC

v_call: TRBV7-9
clone_size: NA
j_call: TRBJ2-3
d_call: NA
cdr3_aa: CASSLDWDTQYF
cdr3_nt: TGTGCCAGCAGCTTAGACTGGGATACGCAGTATTTT

v_call: TRBV7-2
clone_size: NA
j_call: TRBJ2-2
d_call: NA
cdr3_aa: CASSSTYNGELFF
cdr3_nt: TGTGCCAGCAGTTCAACGTATAACGGGGAGCTGTTTTTT

v_call: TRBV4-1
clone_size: few
j_call: TRBJ1-6
d_call: NA
cdr3_aa: CASSQGKGRPANSPLHF
cdr3_nt: TGCGCCAGCAGCCAAGGGAAGGGGAGGCCGGCCAATTCACCCCTCCACTTT

v_call: TRBV15
clone_size: NA
j_call: TRBJ2-7
d_call: NA
cdr3_aa: CATSRGGVAYEQYF
cdr3_nt: TGTGCCACCAGCAGAGGAGGGGTTGCCTACGAGCAGTACTTC

v_call: TRBV20-1
clone_size: few
j_call: TRBJ2-5
d_call: TRBD2
cdr3_aa: CSARPTGTSGGPGNF
cdr3_nt: TGCAGTGCTAGACCTACAGGGACTAGCGGGGGGCCGGGCAACTTC

v_call: TRBV3-1
clone_size: many
j_call: TRBJ1-1
d_call: NA
cdr3_aa: CASSQADTEAFF
cdr3_nt: TGTGCCAGCAGCCAAGCTGACACTGAAGCTTTCTTT

v_call: TRBV7-8
clone_size: NA
j_call: TRBJ2-1
d_call: TRBD2
cdr3_aa: CASSLWGSGGYNEQFF
cdr3_nt: TGTGCCAGCAGCTTATGGGGGAGCGGGGGTTACAATGAGCAGTTCTTC

v_call: TRBV18
clone_size: many
j_call: TRBJ2-7
d_call: NA
cdr3_aa: CASSPFRDTTYEQYF
cdr3_nt: TGTGCCAGCTCTCCTTTCCGGGACACCACCTACGAGCAGTACTTC

v_call: TRBV19
clone_size: few
j_call: TRBJ2-7
d_call: NA
cdr3_aa: CASSISSAGYYEQYF
cdr3_nt: TGTGCCAGTAGTATCTCCTCGGCAGGTTACTACGAGCAGTACTTC

v_call: TRBV29-1
clone_size: few
j_call: TRBJ1-1
d_call: TRBD1
cdr3_aa: CSGGTGGEYTEAFF
cdr3_nt: TGCAGCGGGGGGACAGGGGGGGAATACACTGAAGCTTTCTTT

v_call: TRBV30
clone_size: many
j_call: TRBJ2-2
d_call: NA
cdr3_aa: CAWRTVGELFF
cdr3_nt: TGTGCCTGGAGGACAGTCGGGGAGCTGTTTTTT

v_call: TRBV10-1
clone_size: many
j_call: TRBJ2-2
d_call: NA
cdr3_aa: CASSEEQGTGELFF
cdr3_nt: TGCGCCAGCAGCGAGGAGCAGGGCACCGGGGAGCTGTTTTTT

v_call: TRBV5-1
clone_size: NA
j_call: TRBJ2-1
d_call: NA
cdr3_aa: CASSLTRLGDEQFF
cdr3_nt: TGCGCCAGCAGCTTGACCCGACTGGGGGATGAGCAGTTCTTC

v_call: TRBV9
clone_size: few
j_call: TRBJ2-5
d_call: TRBD2
cdr3_aa: CASSVTAGGREETQYF
cdr3_nt: TGTGCCAGCAGCGTAACCGCGGGGGGCAGGGAAGAGACCCAGTACTTC

v_call: TRBV7-8
clone_size: many
j_call: TRBJ1-3
d_call: NA
cdr3_aa: CASSPFFLGSGNTIYF
cdr3_nt: TGTGCCAGCAGCCCCTTTTTCCTGGGCTCTGGAAACACCATATATTTT

v_call: TRBV3-1
clone_size: once
j_call: TRBJ1-2
d_call: TRBD1
cdr3_aa: CACSSDRAYGYTF
cdr3_nt: TGTGCCTGCAGTTCAGACAGGGCCTATGGCTACACCTTC

v_call: TRBV7-2
clone_size: few
j_call: TRBJ2-7
d_call: NA
cdr3_aa: CASSLSGTETYEQYF
cdr3_nt: TGTGCCAGCAGCTTATCCGGGACGGAGACCTACGAGCAGTACTTC

v_call: TRBV20-1
clone_size: many
j_call: TRBJ1-4
d_call: NA
cdr3_aa: CSARDIDSFNEKLFF
cdr3_nt: TGCAGTGCTAGAGATATCGACAGCTTCAATGAAAAACTGTTTTTT

v_call: TRBV6-2/TRBV6-3
clone_size: few
j_call: TRBJ2-3
d_call: TRBD2
cdr3_aa: CASSRLKQAGGRASTDTQYF
cdr3_nt: TGTGCCAGCAGCAGATTGAAACAAGCGGGGGGGCGAGCGAGCACAGATACGCAGTATTTT